Listed below are T cell receptor beta chains from one sample, sequenced in a study of CD8 T cells in ankylosing spondylitis. MiXCR was run by TCRdb on the 5' RACE reads, yielding one entry per CDR3 protein. The table includes about 340,000 distinct CDR3 sequences, 20% to 25% detected once. Sequenced: blood, either unsorted or a sorted T cell fraction (not recorded which). The receptors shown here come from a male donor with ankylosing spondylitis or in good health (not recorded which). CDR3s include the opening cysteine and the closing phenylalanine or tryptophan. D genes are given only for firm matches. Some rows have no size entry. The others give once, few or many, or a class for an expanded clone.

j_call | clone_size | v_call | d_call | cdr3_aa | cdr3_nt
TRBJ2-1 | - | TRBV19 | - | CASSIGGVDNEQFF | TGTGCCAGTAGTATCGGAGGGGTCGACAATGAGCAGTTCTTC
TRBJ2-3 | few | TRBV10-2 | - | CASSEGGGAGLDTQYF | TGCGCCAGCAGTGAAGGAGGGGGCGCCGGGCTAGATACGCAGTATTTT
TRBJ2-5 | - | TRBV12-3/TRBV12-4 | - | CASTITGLGKETQYF | TGTGCCAGCACCATCACTGGACTGGGAAAAGAGACCCAGTACTTC
TRBJ2-5 | - | TRBV4-2 | TRBD2 | CASSLRLAEETQYF | TGTGCCAGCAGCTTACGACTAGCGGAAGAGACCCAGTACTTC
TRBJ2-1 | few | TRBV7-8 | - | CASSLHISSYNEQFF | TGTGCCAGCAGCCTACACATAAGCTCCTACAATGAGCAGTTCTTC
TRBJ2-1 | - | TRBV4-2 | - | CASSHSAWEQFF | TGTGCCAGCAGCCACTCAGCTTGGGAGCAGTTCTTC
TRBJ2-5 | - | TRBV7-6 | TRBD2 | CASAQTGGETQYF | TGTGCCAGCGCCCAGACGGGAGGAGAGACCCAGTACTTC
TRBJ2-5 | - | TRBV28 | - | CASSSGHFQETQYF | TGTGCCAGCAGTTCGGGACACTTCCAAGAGACCCAGTACTTC
TRBJ1-1 | - | TRBV29-1 | - | CSVIWREGNTEAFF | TGCAGCGTTATTTGGAGGGAGGGGAACACTGAAGCTTTCTTT
TRBJ2-5 | few | TRBV29-1 | - | CSAEPPGQETQYF | TGCAGCGCCGAACCTCCTGGGCAAGAGACCCAGTACTTC
TRBJ2-3 | few | TRBV4-1 | - | CASSHREGTDTQYF | TGCGCCAGCAGCCATAGGGAGGGCACAGATACGCAGTATTTT
TRBJ1-1 | - | TRBV28 | - | CASAPGAPMNTEAFF | TGTGCCAGCGCACCAGGTGCACCTATGAACACTGAAGCTTTCTTT
TRBJ2-3 | - | TRBV7-3 | TRBD2 | CASRSSGGRLDTQYF | TGTGCCAGCAGGTCGAGCGGGGGGCGATTAGATACGCAGTATTTT
TRBJ2-2 | - | TRBV5-5 | - | CASSLSGRTPNTGELFF | TGTGCCAGCAGCTTGTCGGGGCGAACGCCGAACACCGGGGAGCTGTTTTTT
TRBJ1-2 | few | TRBV18 | - | CASSPPGTGGYTF | TGTGCCAGCTCACCCCCCGGAACAGGTGGCTACACCTTC
TRBJ2-2 | - | TRBV7-6 | - | CASSPRSRGNTGELFF | TGTGCCAGCAGCCCACGTTCCAGGGGGAACACCGGGGAGCTGTTTTTT
TRBJ1-2 | - | TRBV5-6 | - | CASSLQLYGYTF | TGTGCCAGCAGCTTGCAGCTCTATGGCTACACCTTC
TRBJ2-3 | few | TRBV4-1 | TRBD2 | CASSLRTSGETDTQYF | TGCGCCAGCAGCCTCCGGACTAGCGGGGAGACAGATACGCAGTATTTT
TRBJ2-7 | - | TRBV4-1 | - | CASSQDTNYEQYF | TGCGCCAGCAGCCAAGACACAAACTACGAGCAGTACTTC
TRBJ2-3 | - | TRBV30 | TRBD2 | CAWSVTSGEAADTQYF | TGTGCCTGGAGTGTTACTAGCGGGGAAGCGGCAGATACGCAGTATTTT
TRBJ1-1 | many | TRBV11-2 | TRBD1 | CASSPRQGSTEAFF | TGTGCCAGCAGCCCAAGACAGGGGAGCACTGAAGCTTTCTTT
TRBJ2-5 | medium-sized | TRBV10-2 | - | CASSVIGRGGETQYF | TGCGCCAGCAGTGTCATCGGCCGAGGAGGAGAGACCCAGTACTTC
TRBJ2-7 | - | TRBV6-1 | - | CASRETQPAYEQYF | TGTGCCAGCAGGGAGACACAACCAGCCTACGAGCAGTACTTC
TRBJ2-7 | - | TRBV20-1 | TRBD2 | CSANSGDSQSYEQYF | TGCAGTGCTAATAGCGGGGACTCGCAGTCCTACGAGCAGTACTTC
TRBJ1-2 | - | TRBV9 | - | CASSVEEAGANYGYTF | TGTGCCAGCAGCGTAGAAGAGGCAGGGGCTAACTATGGCTACACCTTC
TRBJ2-2 | - | TRBV4-1 | - | CASSQSPTGQSRELFF | TGCGCCAGCAGCCAGTCACCCACCGGACAAAGTAGGGAGCTGTTTTTT
TRBJ2-4 | - | TRBV3-1 | - | CASSQHRGARAKNIQYF | TGTGCCAGCAGCCAACATAGGGGGGCCAGAGCCAAAAACATTCAGTACTTC
TRBJ1-1 | - | TRBV7-9 | TRBD1 | CASSDRGSSTEAFF | TGTGCCAGCAGCGACAGGGGGAGTAGCACTGAAGCTTTCTTT
TRBJ2-3 | - | TRBV29-1 | - | CSVLDSPTDTQYF | TGCAGCGTACTTGACAGCCCTACAGATACGCAGTATTTT
TRBJ2-1 | few | TRBV11-2 | - | CASSLGYGSVDEQFF | TGTGCCAGCAGCTTAGGGTATGGTAGCGTCGATGAGCAGTTCTTC
TRBJ2-2 | once | TRBV9 | TRBD1 | CASSEGTGHTGELFF | TGTGCCAGCAGCGAGGGGACAGGGCACACCGGGGAGCTGTTTTTT
TRBJ1-4 | - | TRBV6-1 | TRBD1 | CASSRRTGSNEKLFF | TGTGCCAGCAGTAGAAGGACAGGTTCCAATGAAAAACTGTTTTTT
TRBJ2-5 | - | TRBV11-2 | TRBD2 | CASSFGQRGGRETQYF | TGTGCCAGCAGCTTTGGTCAGCGGGGGGGCCGGGAGACCCAGTACTTC
TRBJ2-1 | many | TRBV5-1 | TRBD1 | CASSFGTASYNEQFF | TGCGCCAGCAGCTTCGGGACAGCCTCCTACAATGAGCAGTTCTTC
TRBJ2-1 | few | TRBV10-2 | TRBD2 | CASTGLASNEQFF | TGCGCCAGCACGGGACTAGCGAGCAATGAGCAGTTCTTC
TRBJ2-1 | - | TRBV4-1 | TRBD2 | CASSQVHPLDWRGGHSHYNEQFF | TGCGCCAGCAGCCAAGTCCACCCACTGGACTGGCGGGGGGGCCATTCGCATTACAATGAGCAGTTCTTC
TRBJ2-1 | - | TRBV5-1 | - | CASSPGAVRGLRENEQFF | TGCGCCAGCAGTCCTGGGGCGGTCCGGGGTCTTAGGGAGAATGAGCAGTTCTTC
TRBJ1-6 | few | TRBV27 | - | CASSLTGSVNSPLHF | TGTGCCAGCAGTTTAACCGGGAGTGTTAATTCACCCCTCCACTTT
TRBJ2-1 | few | TRBV9 | TRBD2 | CASSSETSGGPWEQFF | TGTGCCAGCAGCTCAGAGACTAGCGGGGGGCCGTGGGAGCAGTTCTTC
TRBJ2-1 | - | TRBV19 | TRBD1 | CASSPDREHNEQFF | TGTGCCAGTAGCCCAGACAGGGAACACAATGAGCAGTTCTTC
TRBJ2-5 | few | TRBV7-9 | - | CASSSPTPGIETQYF | TGTGCCAGCAGCTCTCCGACCCCCGGGATAGAGACCCAGTACTTC
TRBJ2-1 | - | TRBV15 | - | CATSSQVLGPYNEQFF | TGTGCCACCAGCTCCCAGGTCCTGGGTCCCTACAATGAGCAGTTCTTC
TRBJ2-1 | few | TRBV24-1 | - | CATSDPNLSSYNEQFF | TGTGCCACCAGTGATCCGAACTTAAGCTCCTACAATGAGCAGTTCTTC
TRBJ2-7 | few | TRBV24-1 | TRBD1 | CATSETGGEQYF | TGTGCCACCAGTGAGACAGGGGGCGAGCAGTACTTC
TRBJ1-6 | - | TRBV11-2 | TRBD1 | CASSFSGTGESYNSPLHF | TGTGCCAGCAGCTTTTCCGGGACAGGAGAATCCTATAATTCACCCCTCCACTTT
TRBJ2-7 | - | TRBV6-2/TRBV6-3 | TRBD2 | CASSYFAGVYEQYF | TGTGCCAGCAGTTACTTCGCGGGGGTCTACGAGCAGTACTTC
TRBJ2-7 | - | TRBV11-2 | - | CASSSHMTEPYEQYF | TGTGCCAGCAGCTCCCATATGACCGAGCCCTACGAGCAGTACTTC
TRBJ2-7 | - | TRBV12-3/TRBV12-4 | - | CASRLSSYEQYF | TGTGCCAGCAGGCTGAGCTCCTACGAGCAGTACTTC
TRBJ2-5 | - | TRBV7-6 | TRBD2 | CACSTGLEGTQYF | TGTGCCTGCAGCACTGGACTAGAGGGGACCCAGTACTTC
TRBJ1-5 | - | TRBV30 | - | CAWSAWPNQPQHF | TGTGCCTGGAGTGCCTGGCCTAATCAGCCCCAGCATTTT
TRBJ2-3 | - | TRBV7-6 | - | CASSLGLPMTGEGTQYF | TGTGCCAGCAGCTTAGGATTACCAATGACAGGGGAGGGTACGCAGTATTTT
TRBJ2-1 | few | TRBV20-1 | TRBD2 | CSARDPLAGGSYNEQFF | TGCAGTGCTAGAGATCCCCTAGCGGGGGGCTCCTACAATGAGCAGTTCTTC
TRBJ2-1 | few | TRBV12-3/TRBV12-4 | TRBD2 | CASSLSPGGRNEQFF | TGTGCCAGCAGTTTAAGTCCGGGGGGGCGGAATGAGCAGTTCTTC
TRBJ2-7 | - | TRBV12-3/TRBV12-4 | - | CASSSPPAYEQYF | TGTGCCAGCAGTTCACCCCCGGCCTACGAGCAGTACTTC
TRBJ1-1 | few | TRBV7-8 | TRBD1 | CASSPLTGVNTEAFF | TGTGCCAGCAGCCCCTTGACAGGGGTGAACACTGAAGCTTTCTTT
TRBJ2-3 | few | TRBV7-9 | - | CASSLVGQATDTQYF | TGTGCCAGCAGCTTAGTAGGGCAGGCAACAGATACGCAGTATTTT
TRBJ2-7 | - | TRBV11-1 | TRBD1 | CASSAPLDAGTGIRYEQYF | TGTGCCAGCAGCGCGCCACTAGATGCCGGGACAGGGATACGCTACGAGCAGTACTTC